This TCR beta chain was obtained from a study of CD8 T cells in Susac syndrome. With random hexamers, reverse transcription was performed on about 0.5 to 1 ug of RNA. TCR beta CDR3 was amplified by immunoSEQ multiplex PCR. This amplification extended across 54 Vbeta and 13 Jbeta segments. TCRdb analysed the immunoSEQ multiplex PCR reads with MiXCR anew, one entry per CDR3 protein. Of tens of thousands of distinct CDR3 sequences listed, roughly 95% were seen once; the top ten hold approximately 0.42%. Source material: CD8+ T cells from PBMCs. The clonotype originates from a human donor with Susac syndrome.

Here the CDR3 reads CASSPAGNPSGETQYF. CDR3 in DNA: TGTGCCAGCAGCCCGGCGGGGAACCCTTCCGGGGAGACCCAGTACTTC. The chain couples TRBV5-6 to TRBJ2-5; tentative D call: TRBD2 (6 bases). The V gene lost 4 bases and the J gene lost 5 bases, with 21 bases spanning the gap. Germline CDR1 is SGHDT and CDR2 is YYEEEE. The CDR3 extends over 16 amino acids. Full variable domain (remainder filled in from reference TRBV5-6 and TRBJ2-5): DAGVTQSPTHLIKTRGQQVTLRCSPKSGHDTVSWYQQALGQGPQFIFQYYEEEERQRGNFPDRFSGHQFPNYSSELNVNALLLGDSALYLCASSPAGNPSGETQYFGPGTRLLVL.